Below are 23 T cell receptor beta chains sequenced from a single sample in a study of post-analysis software for immune sequencing data. These TCRs' antigens remain unknown. General observations from the study: Relative to controls, patients had a few TRBV segments at higher frequency, with TRBV5-6, TRBV5-1 and TRBV20-1 among these.

Included in the TCR beta cDNA libraries were unique molecular identifiers. TCRdb reprocessed the PCR reads with MiXCR, giving one entry per CDR3 protein. The sample has roughly 180,000 distinct CDR3 sequences; over 25% are singletons. The sequencing input was blood. These receptors came from a girl aged 5 to 17 with multiple sclerosis.

This clonotype was observed many times. V is TRBV5-1 and J is TRBJ2-7; TRBD2 might be the D (5 bases). There are 18 residues in the CDR3. Germline assignment: CDR1 SGHRS and CDR2 YFSETQ. V dropped 0 bases and J dropped 0 bases, with 19 bases sitting between them. For the CDR3, the DNA is TGCGCCAGCAGCTTGGCCGTCGGAGCGGACGACTACTCCTACGAGCAGTACTTC. Its protein is CASSLAVGADDYSYEQYF.

A remark on this clonotype: Being one base from a much bigger clone, this may be a read error. Here the CDR3 reads CASSQGLQGRQFHEQYF. Written as DNA, the CDR3 is TGCGCCAGCAGCCAGGGCTTACAGGGGCGTCAATTTCATGAGCAGTACTTC. This rearrangement joins TRBV4-1 to TRBJ2-5; 7 bases agree with TRBD1. This CDR3 spans 17 amino acids. J was trimmed by 11 bases and V by 3 bases; bases with no gene match: 21. The germline V gene encodes CDR1 MGHRA and CDR2 YSYEKL.

This clonotype was observed many times. The chain links TRBV6-5 to TRBJ2-7, with TRBD2 as a possible D gene (5 bases). V was shortened by 5 bases and J by 0 bases, with 14 bases between the two germline ends. CDR3 length equals 15 residues. Germline loops: CDR1 MNHEY, CDR2 SVGAGI. The CDR3 protein is CASSPGLLSSYEQYF. In nucleotides, the CDR3 is TGTGCCAGCAGTCCCGGACTTTTAAGCTCCTACGAGCAGTACTTC.

About this clonotype: A single base separates this from a much larger clone, so it may be a read error. V is TRBV24-1 and J is TRBJ2-7; TRBD1 agrees at 7 bases. CDR1 is KGHDR, CDR2 SFDVKD, per germline. With V trimmed by 4 bases and J by 9 bases, 5 bases remained unmatched. CDR3 length: 12 residues. CDR3 residues: CATSDDPGGQYF. The CDR3 bases are TGTGCCACCAGTGACGATCCAGGGGGGCAGTACTTC.

This clonotype came up many times. The J gene is TRBJ2-1, the V gene TRBV28; 7 bases map to TRBD1. CDR1 is MDHEN and CDR2 is SYDVKM in the germline V gene. The V segment lost 5 bases and the J segment 0 bases; nucleotides outside the gene matches: 10. CDR3 length: 17 amino acids. The CDR3, as DNA: TGTGCCAGCAGTCCCTATCCTCAGGGGGTCTCCTACAATGAGCAGTTCTTC. Translated, it gives CASSPYPQGVSYNEQFF.

This clonotype came up many times. The CDR3 protein is CSARDTGKDTEAFF. The DNA for the CDR3 is TGCAGTGCTAGAGATACAGGGAAGGACACTGAAGCTTTCTTT. The V and J genes are TRBV20-1 and TRBJ1-1; D possibly corresponds to TRBD1 (6 bases). Germline loops: CDR1 DFQATT, CDR2 SNEGSKA (reference sequence). The germline V and J ends were trimmed by 0 bases and 3 bases, with 11 bases remaining between them. The CDR3 totals 14 residues.

As concerns this clonotype: An end of the junction does not agree with germline; a read error may underlie this. V is TRBV25-1 and J is TRBJ1-4; D unresolved. The CDR3 has 10 amino acids. Germline CDR1 reads MGHDK; CDR2 reads SYGVNS. CDR3: CASKNEKRFF. CDR3 DNA sequence: TGTGCCAGTAAAAATGAAAAACGGTTTTTT.

This clonotype was counted a few times. The chain recombines TRBV20-1 with TRBJ1-5, with 7 bases lining up with TRBD1. CDR1 DFQATT and CDR2 SNEGSKA come from the germline V gene (reference sequence). This CDR3 has 16 residues. With 6 bases clipped from V and 5 bases from J, the junction kept 16 bases outside the gene matches. In DNA form, the CDR3 reads TGCAGTGCCGGAGACCAACAGGGGAGGAGCGATCAGCCCCAGCATTTT. Amino acids: CSAGDQQGRSDQPQHF.

As for this clonotype: Since a much larger clone is just one base distant, this may be a read error. The genes are TRBV4-1 and TRBJ1-2, with 9 nucleotides matching TRBD1. This CDR3 has 14 residues. Germline values: CDR1 MGHRA, CDR2 YSYEKL. The CDR3 loop reads CAGSQEDRGFGYTF. The CDR3 DNA sequence: TGCGCCGGCAGCCAGGAGGACAGGGGTTTTGGCTACACCTTC.

The table lists this clonotype with a few counts. This chain connects TRBV7-9 to TRBJ2-1; D is unclear. CDR3 length: 11 residues. Germline values: CDR1 SEHNR, CDR2 FQNEAQ (reference sequence). V was trimmed by 5 bases and J by 8 bases, leaving 7 bases between them. The CDR3 loop is CASSPQDEQFF. The CDR3 nucleotides are TGTGCCAGCAGCCCTCAGGATGAGCAGTTCTTC.

This clonotype appeared many times. The genes are TRBV7-9 and TRBJ2-3; D possibly corresponds to TRBD2 (5 bases). V was pared by 2 bases and J by 3 bases, with 12 bases between. The CDR3 is 15 residues long. Germline-derived CDR1 and CDR2 are SEHNR and FQNEAQ (reference sequence). The CDR3 sequence is CASSLRSEGTDTQYF. The CDR3 DNA reads TGTGCCAGCAGCTTACGTAGCGAAGGAACAGATACGCAGTATTTT.

At least ten counts were recorded for this clonotype. The chain couples TRBV10-2 to TRBJ2-5; maybe TRBD2 (5 bases). The CDR3 extends over 14 amino acids. V shed 2 bases and J shed 3 bases, with 10 bases lying between them. CDR1 and CDR2 from the germline V gene are WSHSY and SAAADI. The CDR3 DNA reads as TGCGCCAGCAGTGAGACTAGTCCCGAAGAGACCCAGTACTTC. Translated: CASSETSPEETQYF.

This clonotype occurred many times. V gene TRBV5-1 combines with J gene TRBJ2-1, with TRBD2 as a possible D gene (6 bases). The CDR3 has 15 amino acids. Germline CDR1 is SGHRS and CDR2 is YFSETQ. Trimming left V 1 base short and J 4 bases short, with 12 bases between. The CDR3 loop is CASSLSGEIYNEQFF. The CDR3 DNA sequence: TGCGCCAGCAGCTTGTCGGGGGAGATTTACAATGAGCAGTTCTTC.

This clonotype was counted once. This may come from a read error, since a much larger clone is one base off. The rearrangement links TRBV5-1 to TRBJ1-1, with D perhaps matching TRBD1 (6 bases). Germline-derived CDR1 and CDR2 are SGHRS and YFSETQ. This CDR3 comprises 14 residues. V shed 0 bases and J shed 8 bases, with 14 bases lying between them. The chain's CDR3 is CASSLVGGRLEAFF. Written as DNA, the CDR3 is TGCGCCAGCAGCTTGGTAGGGGGGCGACTGGAAGCTTTCTTT.

Turning to this clonotype: A much larger clone sits a single nucleotide away, making a read error possible. The chain employs TRBV10-3 and TRBJ1-5; 12 positions match TRBD1. The CDR3 length is 19 residues. CDR1 is ENHRY and CDR2 is SYGVKD in the germline V gene. The CDR3: CAVSESGTGGIDSNQPQHF. The CDR3 region has the DNA TGTGCCGTCAGTGAGTCCGGGACAGGGGGCATTGATAGCAATCAGCCCCAGCATTTT.

This clonotype came up many times. This chain connects TRBV12-3 or TRBV12-4 to TRBJ2-1; the match to TRBD1 covers 7 bases. The V segment lost 6 bases and the J segment 2 bases; nucleotides outside the gene matches: 7. CDR3 length: 15 residues. CDR3 DNA sequence: TGTGCCAGCAGCGGGACAGTACTTACCTACAATGAGCAGTTCTTC. Amino acid sequence: CASSGTVLTYNEQFF.

Worth noting for this clonotype: This may come from a read error, since a much larger clone is one base off. The V and J genes are TRBV29-1 and TRBJ2-1; D gene uncertain. V lost 4 bases and J 9 bases, leaving 10 bases between the germline ends. Germline V gives CDR1 SQVTM, CDR2 ANQGSEA. The CDR3 runs to 11 residues. The CDR3 DNA follows: TGCAGCGTTGCAGTAGTTGGTGAGCAGTTCTTC. Translation gives CSVAVVGEQFF.

The rearrangement joins TRBV10-3 to TRBJ1-6; 7 positions match TRBD1. The trim removed 10 bases at V and 4 bases at J, leaving 7 bases unmatched. The CDR3 sequence is 14 residues long. Germline-derived CDR1 and CDR2 are ENHRY and SYGVKD. The CDR3 loop reads CATGTETYNSPLHF. In DNA form, the CDR3 reads TGTGCCACCGGGACAGAGACGTATAATTCACCCCTCCACTTT.

A few counts support this clonotype. One end of the junction does not line up with germline, which may come from a read error. The chain couples TRBV27 to TRBJ1-2; D uncertain. Germline CDR1 MNHEY, CDR2 SMNVEV (reference sequence). The CDR3 consists of 14 residues. The CDR3 DNA reads as TGTGTCAGCCACAATGGAGACGGTAACTATGGCTACACCTTC. This gives the protein CVSHNGDGNYGYTF.

This clonotype appeared a single time. Being one base from a much bigger clone, this may be a read error. The gene calls are TRBV7-9 and TRBJ2-1, with TRBD1 identical over 8 bases. Judging by the DNA end, TRBJ2-7 fits better; the J call may be wrong. Germline assignment: CDR1 SEHNR and CDR2 FQNEAQ (reference sequence). CDR3 length: 16 amino acids. For the CDR3, the DNA is TGTGCCAGCAGCTTATTGTACAGGGGGACCTACAATGAGCAGTACTTC. Encoded protein: CASSLLYRGTYNEQYF.

The sample holds many counts of this clonotype. The chain is built from TRBV28 and TRBJ2-1; TRBD2 is a possible D gene (6 bases). Germline V gene sequence: CDR1 MDHEN, CDR2 SYDVKM. The CDR3 is 16 residues long. V was clipped by 2 bases and J by 2 bases, with 13 bases between them. CDR3 in amino acids: CASSLPQGGPYNEQFF. The CDR3 DNA sequence: TGTGCCAGCAGTTTACCCCAAGGAGGGCCCTACAATGAGCAGTTCTTC. Supplemented by reference TRBV28 and TRBJ2-1, the full variable domain reads DVKVTQSSRYLVKRTGEKVFLECVQDMDHENMFWYRQDPGLGLRLIYFSYDVKMKEKGDIPEGYSVSREKKERFSLILESASTNQTSMYLCASSLPQGGPYNEQFFGPGTRLTVL.

Ten or more counts support this clonotype. This chain joins TRBV28 and TRBJ2-7; maybe TRBD1 (5 bases). The CDR3 is 14 amino acids. The V gene lost 2 bases and the J gene lost 2 bases, with 10 bases spanning the gap. Germline CDR1 is MDHEN and CDR2 is SYDVKM. The CDR3 DNA sequence: TGTGCCAGCAGTTTAGAGACAGCTACCTACGAGCAGTACTTC. This translates into CASSLETATYEQYF.

Concerning this clonotype itself: One end of the junction does not line up with germline, which may come from a read error. The chain links TRBV28 to TRBJ2-6, with a weak D call TRBD1 (5 bases). Germline CDR1 and CDR2: MDHEN and SYDVKM. The length of the CDR3 is 15 residues. CDR3 region: CASSLTGSGADVLTF. CDR3 DNA sequence: TGTGCCAGCAGTCTCACAGGAAGTGGGGCCGACGTCCTGACTTTC.